This section outlines one T cell receptor beta chain sequence together with its context. What it binds is not known. The data originate from a study of shared clonotypes between healthy human individuals. General observations from the study: Inspection by rarefaction showed sorted-subset sequencing to be incomplete despite large depth.

V was pared by 5 bases and J by 5 bases, with 15 bases between. The V gene's germline CDR1 is MNHNS and CDR2 SASEGT. The CDR3 has 15 residues. This table comes from immunoSEQ multiplex PCR, and its TCRdb copy is limited to in-frame clones, with some not included. The repertoire holds some 2.3 million clones, with 85% to 95% as singletons. Material for sequencing was naive CD4+ T cells from PBMCs. Subset in this sample: CD45RA+ positively selected. The chain employs TRBV6-1 and TRBJ2-2; tentatively, D is TRBD1 (5 bases). The TCR sequence derives from a man between 18 and 29 years old in good health. Some clones in this sample may be carry-over from other donors' samples. This chain's CDR3 is CASSRPGRSTGELFF. CDR3 nucleotide sequence: TGTGCCAGCAGTAGGCCAGGGCGTTCAACCGGGGAGCTGTTTTTT.